The 21 T cell receptor beta chains given below trace back to one sample, sequenced in a study of siplizumab effects on memory and regulatory T cells. Here immunoSEQ multiplex PCR was the method, and the copy in TCRdb shows in-frame clones only, minus some. Counted here are over 70,000 clones, more than 85% occurring once; the ten biggest clones make up around 20%. The source material was CD8+ T cells sorted from blood. These receptors were obtained from a human donor in good health.

The V call is TRBV25-1, the J call TRBJ2-5; perhaps TRBD2 as D (6 bases). The CDR3 has 11 residues. With 3 bases removed from V and 7 bases from J, the gap between germline ends came to 6 bases. The germline V gene encodes CDR1 MGHDK and CDR2 SYGVNS. The CDR3 nucleotides are TGTGCCAGCAGTGACGGGGGGACCCAGTACTTC. Translation gives CASSDGGTQYF.

The chain joins TRBV27 to TRBJ2-3; 9 nucleotides align to TRBD1. V lost 6 bases, J lost 2 bases, and 9 bases stayed unmatched. Germline loops: CDR1 MNHEY, CDR2 SMNVEV (reference sequence). The CDR3 spans 16 residues. CDR3 coding DNA: TGTGCCAGCAGCATCTTGGGGGACAGGGTCACAGATACGCAGTATTTT. It encodes CASSILGDRVTDTQYF.

The chain links TRBV5-6 to TRBJ2-7; 13 positions agree with TRBD2. The germline CDR1 and CDR2 sequences are SGHDT and YYEEEE. J lost 2 bases, V lost 4 bases, and 3 bases had no gene match. This CDR3 is built from 15 residues. CDR3 in amino acids: CASSQGLAGTYEQYF. The CDR3 DNA is TGTGCCAGCAGCCAGGGACTAGCGGGGACCTACGAGCAGTACTTC.

V is TRBV29-1 and J is TRBJ2-5; D is uncertain. CDR1 is SQVTM and CDR2 is ANQGSEA in the germline V gene. The CDR3 has 10 residues. V was cut by 7 bases and J by 5 bases, with 8 bases left in between. CDR3 sequence reads: CSAYRETQYF. The CDR3 DNA sequence: TGCAGCGCTTATAGGGAGACCCAGTACTTC. Using reference TRBV29-1 and TRBJ2-5 for the parts outside the CDR3, the full variable domain is SAVISQKPSRDICQRGTSLTIQCQVDSQVTMMFWYRQQPGQSLTLIATANQGSEATYESGFVIDKFPISRPNLTFSTLTVSNMSPEDSSIYLCSAYRETQYFGPGTRLLVL.

The chain employs TRBV6-6 and TRBJ2-4; no firm D call. Trimming left V 4 bases short and J 0 bases short, with 7 bases between. Germline-derived CDR1 and CDR2 are MNHNY and SVGAGI (reference sequence). This CDR3 has 14 residues. Written as DNA, the CDR3 is TGTGCCAGCAGTTCCCCGGCAGCCAAAAACATTCAGTACTTC. Translating it yields CASSSPAAKNIQYF.

This chain links TRBV28 with TRBJ1-5; TRBD1 agrees at 7 bases. This CDR3 region has 15 residues. V lost 1 base and J lost 5; bases outside the gene matches: 5. CDR1 is MDHEN and CDR2 is SYDVKM in the germline V gene. The DNA for the CDR3 is TGTGCCAGCAGTTTATTGTCAACAGGGGATCAGCCCCAGCATTTT. As protein: CASSLLSTGDQPQHF.

V gene TRBV28 combines with J gene TRBJ2-7; a possible D gene is TRBD2 (7 bases). Germline CDR1 reads MDHEN; CDR2 reads SYDVKM. Trimming stripped 7 bases from V and 4 bases from J, with 17 bases between. The CDR3 has 14 amino acids. The CDR3 DNA sequence: TGTGCCAGCATCTCAGGAGGGGGGGGTTACGAGCAGTACTTC. Translated: CASISGGGGYEQYF.

The chain recombines TRBV7-9 with TRBJ2-2; D gene uncertain. Germline-derived CDR1 and CDR2 are SEHNR and FQNEAQ (reference sequence). This CDR3 is 14 amino acids long. V dropped 1 base and J dropped 1 base, with 4 bases sitting between them. As DNA, the CDR3 is TGTGCCAGCAGCTTAGTACAGAACACCGGGGAGCTGTTTTTT. Translation: CASSLVQNTGELFF.

J is TRBJ2-7 and V is TRBV9; D remains unclear. CDR3 length: 14 amino acids. Germline V lookup: CDR1 SGDLS, CDR2 YYNGEE. V was pared by 0 bases and J by 3 bases, with 10 bases between. The CDR3 nucleotides are TGTGCCAGCAGCGTAGCGAGCAAAGACTACGAGCAGTACTTC. Translation gives CASSVASKDYEQYF.

The rearrangement uses TRBV10-3 and TRBJ1-2; D perhaps matches TRBD1 (5 bases). V was shortened by 0 bases and J by 3 bases, with 14 bases between the two germline ends. The CDR3 length is 16 residues. Germline V gives CDR1 ENHRY, CDR2 SYGVKD. CDR3 sequence reads: CAISESRFREDYGYTF. As DNA, the CDR3 is TGTGCCATCAGTGAGTCCCGTTTCAGGGAGGACTATGGCTACACCTTC.

This clone has only a few counts. V and J are TRBV27 and TRBJ1-5; D remains unclear. The germline V and J ends were trimmed by 7 bases and 4 bases, with 5 bases remaining between them. Looked up from germline, CDR1 is MNHEY and CDR2 is SMNVEV (reference sequence). This CDR3 has 11 amino acids. CDR3: CASTLNQPQHF. The DNA of the CDR3 is TGTGCCAGCACCCTGAATCAGCCCCAGCATTTT.

This chain uses TRBV27 with TRBJ1-4; 10 nucleotides align to TRBD1. The germline CDR1 and CDR2 sequences are MNHEY and SMNVEV (reference sequence). The CDR3 length is 14 residues. The ends lost 5 bases at V and 6 bases at J; junction bases unmatched: 3. CDR3 loop: CASSMTGGHEKLFF. CDR3 in DNA: TGTGCCAGCAGTATGACAGGGGGCCATGAAAAACTGTTTTTT.

The V call is TRBV5-4, the J call TRBJ2-7; maybe TRBD1 (6 bases). The CDR3 is 15 amino acids. V was shortened by 4 bases and J by 4 bases, with 18 bases between the two germline ends. Germline CDR1 reads SGHNT; CDR2 reads YYREEE (reference sequence). The CDR3 coding sequence is TGTGCCAGCAGCCCAGGGGAATTTGGGGTATACGAGCAGTACTTC. It codes for CASSPGEFGVYEQYF.

CDR3 residues: CASSLSAGSSYNEQFF. In nucleotides, the CDR3 is TGTGCCAGCAGTTTATCGGCGGGGAGCTCCTACAATGAGCAGTTCTTC. This chain joins TRBV27 and TRBJ2-1; weak D call: TRBD2 (6 bases). The length of the CDR3 is 16 residues. CDR1 and CDR2 (germline): MNHEY, SMNVEV (reference sequence). The V end was cut by 0 bases, the J end by 0 bases, with 9 bases between.

CDR3 sequence (DNA): TGTGCCAGCAGTTCGTCTAGCGGGGACACTCTATACGAGCAGTACTTC. The encoded protein is CASSSSSGDTLYEQYF. The chain combines TRBV27 with TRBJ2-7; 9 bases align to TRBD2. CDR3 length: 16 residues. CDR1 MNHEY and CDR2 SMNVEV come from the germline V gene (reference sequence). Germline trimming cut 4 bases from V and 4 bases from J; bases unmatched to any gene: 11.

The rearrangement links TRBV7-2 to TRBJ2-5; no definite D call. The V gene lost 5 bases and the J gene lost 7 bases, with 11 bases spanning the gap. From germline, CDR1 is SGHTA and CDR2 FQGNSA. This CDR3 has 12 amino acids. In nucleotides, the CDR3 is TGTGCCAGCAGCATACCCCCCGGGACCCAGTACTTC. Amino acid sequence: CASSIPPGTQYF.

V usage is TRBV5-1 and J usage is TRBJ2-7; TRBD1 aligns across 9 bases. Unmatched junction bases numbered 2, after V lost 3 bases and J lost 1 base. The CDR3 covers 14 residues. Germline V gene lookup returns CDR1 SGHRS and CDR2 YFSETQ. The DNA for the CDR3 is TGCGCCAGCAGCTCCGGGACAGGGTCCTACGAGCAGTACTTC. This gives the protein CASSSGTGSYEQYF.

This chain connects TRBV27 to TRBJ1-2, with TRBD1 matching over 8 bases. The CDR3 is 14 amino acids. CDR1 and CDR2 (germline): MNHEY, SMNVEV (reference sequence). V was pared by 7 bases and J by 7 bases, with 11 bases of the junction left unmatched. The CDR3 bases are TGTGCCAGCACCGAGGTCTCAGGGGGCGGTGGCTACACCTTC. Its protein is CASTEVSGGGGYTF.

The rearrangement links TRBV6-1 to TRBJ1-5; no definite D call. This CDR3 region has 14 residues. The germline V gene has CDR1 MNHNS and CDR2 SASEGT. Trimming removed 6 bases at V and 3 bases at J, with 12 bases between. CDR3 sequence (DNA): TGTGCCAGCAGGGCCGGGTTTCTCAATCAGCCCCAGCATTTT. Protein: CASRAGFLNQPQHF.

The chain combines TRBV11-2 with TRBJ2-3, with TRBD2 as a possible D gene (6 bases). Germline lookup yields CDR1 SGHAT and CDR2 FQNNGV. V was pared by 3 bases and J by 0 bases, with 10 bases between. The CDR3 has 15 residues. For the CDR3, the DNA is TGTGCCAGCAGCTTTTATAGCGGAAGCACAGATACGCAGTATTTT. Translating it yields CASSFYSGSTDTQYF.

On this clone: Relative to the germline gene, one junction end is altered; a read error may explain this. The chain employs TRBV7-7 and TRBJ2-1; 9 bases agree with TRBD1. There are 16 residues in the CDR3. Germline CDR1 is SSHAT and CDR2 is FNYEAQ (reference sequence). The CDR3 DNA reads TGTGCTAGCAGCTTTTTCGGGACAGGGAGTACAAATGAGCAGTTCTTC. Its translation: CASSFFGTGSTNEQFF.